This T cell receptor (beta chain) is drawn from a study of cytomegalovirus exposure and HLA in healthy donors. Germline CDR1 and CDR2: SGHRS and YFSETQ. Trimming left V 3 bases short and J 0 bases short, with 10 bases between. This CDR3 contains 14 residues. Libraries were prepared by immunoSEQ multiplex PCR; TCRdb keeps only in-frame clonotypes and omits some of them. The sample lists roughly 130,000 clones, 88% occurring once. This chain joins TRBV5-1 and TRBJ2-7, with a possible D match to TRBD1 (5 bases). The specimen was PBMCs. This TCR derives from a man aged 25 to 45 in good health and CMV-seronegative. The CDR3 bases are TGCGCCAGCAGCTCCAGGACACTCTCCTACGAGCAGTACTTC. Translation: CASSSRTLSYEQYF.